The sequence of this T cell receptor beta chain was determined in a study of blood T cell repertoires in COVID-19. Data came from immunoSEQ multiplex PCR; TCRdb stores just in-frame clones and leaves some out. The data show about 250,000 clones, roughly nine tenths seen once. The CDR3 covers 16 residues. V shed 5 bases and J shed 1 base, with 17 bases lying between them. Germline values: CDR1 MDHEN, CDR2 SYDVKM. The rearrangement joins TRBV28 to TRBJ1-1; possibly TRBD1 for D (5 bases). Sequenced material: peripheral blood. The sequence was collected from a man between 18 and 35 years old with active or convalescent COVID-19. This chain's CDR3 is CASSTRLGVKNTEAFF. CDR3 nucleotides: TGTGCCAGCAGTACCCGCCTAGGGGTGAAGAACACTGAAGCTTTCTTT.